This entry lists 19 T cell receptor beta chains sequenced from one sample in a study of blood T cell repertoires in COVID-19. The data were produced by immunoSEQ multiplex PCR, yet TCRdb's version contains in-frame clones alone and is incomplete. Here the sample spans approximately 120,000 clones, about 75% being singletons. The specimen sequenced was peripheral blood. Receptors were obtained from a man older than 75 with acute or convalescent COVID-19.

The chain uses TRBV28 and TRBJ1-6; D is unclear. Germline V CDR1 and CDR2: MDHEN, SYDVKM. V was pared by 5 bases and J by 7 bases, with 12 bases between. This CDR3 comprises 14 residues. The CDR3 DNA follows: TGTGCCAGCAGTAGTGGCCTCGAAAATTCACCCCTCCACTTT. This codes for CASSSGLENSPLHF.

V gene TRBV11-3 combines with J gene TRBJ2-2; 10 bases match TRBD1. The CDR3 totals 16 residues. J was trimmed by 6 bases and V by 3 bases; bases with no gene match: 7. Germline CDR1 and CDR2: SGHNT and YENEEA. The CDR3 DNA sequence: TGTGCCAGCAGCTTCCCGACAGGGGGCCAGTCCGGGGAGCTGTTTTTT. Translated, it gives CASSFPTGGQSGELFF.

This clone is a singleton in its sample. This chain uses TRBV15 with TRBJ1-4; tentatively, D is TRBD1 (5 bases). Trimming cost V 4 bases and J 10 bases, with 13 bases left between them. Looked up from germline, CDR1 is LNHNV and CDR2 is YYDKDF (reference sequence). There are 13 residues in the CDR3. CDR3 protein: CATSIPQGAKLFF. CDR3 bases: TGTGCCACCAGCATTCCTCAGGGTGCAAAACTGTTTTTT.

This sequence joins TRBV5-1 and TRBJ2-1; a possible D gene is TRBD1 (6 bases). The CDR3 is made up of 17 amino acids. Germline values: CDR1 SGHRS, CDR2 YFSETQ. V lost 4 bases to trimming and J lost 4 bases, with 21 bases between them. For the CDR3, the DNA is TGCGCCAGCAGCCGTCAATCTGGACAGAACCTTTACAATGAGCAGTTCTTC. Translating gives CASSRQSGQNLYNEQFF.

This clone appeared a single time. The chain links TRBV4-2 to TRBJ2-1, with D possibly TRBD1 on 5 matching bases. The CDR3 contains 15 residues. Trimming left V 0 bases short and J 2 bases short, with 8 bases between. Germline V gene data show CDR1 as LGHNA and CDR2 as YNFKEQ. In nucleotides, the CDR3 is TGTGCCAGCAGCCAAGACAGGGCTACCTACAATGAGCAGTTCTTC. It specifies CASSQDRATYNEQFF.

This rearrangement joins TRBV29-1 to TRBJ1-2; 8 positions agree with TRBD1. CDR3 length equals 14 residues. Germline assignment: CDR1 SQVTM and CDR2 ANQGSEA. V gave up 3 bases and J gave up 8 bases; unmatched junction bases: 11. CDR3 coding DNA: TGCAGCGTTGACCTAACACAGGGGGTCGGGGGCTACACCTTC. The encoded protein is CSVDLTQGVGGYTF.

The CDR3 nucleotides are TGTGCCAGCAGCCAAGGGCAGGGGGCGGAGGAGCAGTACTTC. Protein: CASSQGQGAEEQYF. The genes are TRBV4-2 and TRBJ2-7; 8 nucleotides align to TRBD1. CDR1 and CDR2 (germline): LGHNA, YNFKEQ. There are 14 residues in the CDR3. V lost 1 base, J lost 7 bases, and 6 bases stayed unmatched.

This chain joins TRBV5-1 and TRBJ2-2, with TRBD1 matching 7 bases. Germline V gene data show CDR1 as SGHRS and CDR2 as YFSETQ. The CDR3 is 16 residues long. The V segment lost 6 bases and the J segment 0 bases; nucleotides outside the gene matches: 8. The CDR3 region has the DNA TGCGCCAGCAACGCACAGGGGAGCGCGAACACCGGGGAGCTGTTTTTT. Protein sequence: CASNAQGSANTGELFF.

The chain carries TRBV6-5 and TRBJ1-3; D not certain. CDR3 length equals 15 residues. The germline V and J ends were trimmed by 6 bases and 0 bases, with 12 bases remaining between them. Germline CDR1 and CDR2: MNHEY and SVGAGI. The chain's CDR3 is CASRIKQSSGNTIYF. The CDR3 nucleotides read TGTGCCAGCAGAATTAAACAGAGCTCTGGAAACACCATATATTTT.

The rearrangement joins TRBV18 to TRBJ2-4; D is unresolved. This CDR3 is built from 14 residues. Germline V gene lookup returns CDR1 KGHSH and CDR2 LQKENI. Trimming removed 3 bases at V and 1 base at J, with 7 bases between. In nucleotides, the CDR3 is TGTGCCAGCTCACCGGGCAAGGCCAAAAACATTCAGTACTTC. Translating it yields CASSPGKAKNIQYF.

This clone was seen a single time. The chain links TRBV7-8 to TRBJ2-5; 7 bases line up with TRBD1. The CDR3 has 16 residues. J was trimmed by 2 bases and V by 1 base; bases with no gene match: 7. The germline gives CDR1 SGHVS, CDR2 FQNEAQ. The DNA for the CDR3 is TGTGCCAGCAGCTTAGGCCCGGGACAGACTCAAGAGACCCAGTACTTC. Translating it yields CASSLGPGQTQETQYF.

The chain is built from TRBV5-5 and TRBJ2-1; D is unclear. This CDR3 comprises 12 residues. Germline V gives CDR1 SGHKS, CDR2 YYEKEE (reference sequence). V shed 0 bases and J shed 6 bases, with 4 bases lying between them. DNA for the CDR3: TGTGCCAGCAGCTTGGCGAGCAATGAGCAGTTCTTC. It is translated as CASSLASNEQFF.

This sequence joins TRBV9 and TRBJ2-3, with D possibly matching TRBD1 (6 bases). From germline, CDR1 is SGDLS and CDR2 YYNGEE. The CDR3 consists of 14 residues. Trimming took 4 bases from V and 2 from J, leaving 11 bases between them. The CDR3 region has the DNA TGTGCCAGCAGCAACGGACAGCTCACAGATACGCAGTATTTT. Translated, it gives CASSNGQLTDTQYF.

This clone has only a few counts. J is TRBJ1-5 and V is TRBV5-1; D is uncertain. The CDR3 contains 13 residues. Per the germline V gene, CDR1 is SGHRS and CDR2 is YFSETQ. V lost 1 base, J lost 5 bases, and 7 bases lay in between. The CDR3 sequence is CASSLSGDQPQHF. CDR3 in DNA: TGCGCCAGCAGCTTGTCAGGCGATCAGCCCCAGCATTTT.

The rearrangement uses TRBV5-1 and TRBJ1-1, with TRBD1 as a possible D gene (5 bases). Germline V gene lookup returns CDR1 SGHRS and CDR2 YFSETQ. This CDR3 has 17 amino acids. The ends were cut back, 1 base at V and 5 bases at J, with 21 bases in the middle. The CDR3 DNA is TGCGCCAGCAGCTTGACAGGACAATCGCCCCCGAGGACTGAAGCTTTCTTT. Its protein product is CASSLTGQSPPRTEAFF.

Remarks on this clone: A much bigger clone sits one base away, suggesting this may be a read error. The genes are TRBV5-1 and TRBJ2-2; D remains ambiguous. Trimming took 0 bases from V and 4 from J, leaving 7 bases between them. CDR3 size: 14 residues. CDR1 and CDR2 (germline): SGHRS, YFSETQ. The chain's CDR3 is CASSLAASTGELFF. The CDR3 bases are TGCGCCAGCAGCTTGGCCGCGAGCACCGGGGAGCTGTTTTTT.

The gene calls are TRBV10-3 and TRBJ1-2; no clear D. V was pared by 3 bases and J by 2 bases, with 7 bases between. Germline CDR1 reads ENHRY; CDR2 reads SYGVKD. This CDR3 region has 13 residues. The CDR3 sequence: CAISDGGNYGYTF. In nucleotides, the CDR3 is TGTGCCATCAGTGACGGCGGGAACTATGGCTACACCTTC.

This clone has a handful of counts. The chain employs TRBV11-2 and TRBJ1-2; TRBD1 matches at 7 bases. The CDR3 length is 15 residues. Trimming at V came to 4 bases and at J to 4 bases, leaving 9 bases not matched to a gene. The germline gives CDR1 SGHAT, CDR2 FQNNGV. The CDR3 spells CASSSHRQGTYGYTF. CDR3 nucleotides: TGTGCCAGCAGCTCTCATCGACAGGGAACCTATGGCTACACCTTC.

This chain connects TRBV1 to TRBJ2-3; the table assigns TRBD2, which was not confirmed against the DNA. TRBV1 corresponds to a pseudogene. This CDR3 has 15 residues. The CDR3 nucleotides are TGCACCAGCAGCCTCAAGGCGGGGTCCGAAGATACGCAGTATTTT. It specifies CTSSLKAGSEDTQYF.